This T cell receptor beta chain was captured by sequencing in a study of T cells after yellow fever vaccination. Overall study context: Fractions of limited cellularity were prepared by means of SMART-Seq v4 Ultra Low Input. Broader study findings: Clones from primary vaccination mostly reappeared after the booster (over 95% CD4, roughly 87% CD8). Overlap between CD4 and CD8 compartments was detected for a small share of clonotypes.

As TCR cDNA was made by 5'RACE template switching, a universal primer site and UMIs were added. MiXCR, run by TCRdb on the 5' RACE reads, gives a single entry per CDR3 protein. The sample has under 400,000 distinct CDR3 sequences, around 12% seen once. Points on this clonotype: What it recognizes is unknown.

This CDR3 contains 10 residues. Trimming cost V 5 bases and J 3 bases, with 4 bases left between them. Germline V gene data show CDR1 as GTSNPN and CDR2 as SVGIG (reference sequence). The TCR was taken from a man between 18 and 35 years old who received the YFV17D yellow fever vaccine. The material sequenced was CD4+ T cells sorted from PBMCs, taken 15 days after the yellow fever booster vaccination. The chain couples TRBV30 to TRBJ1-1; D ambiguous. CDR3 residues: CAWGHTEAFF. The CDR3 coding sequence is TGTGCCTGGGGACACACTGAAGCTTTCTTT.